These T cell receptor beta chains were read from a single sample in a study of T cells after posttransplantation cyclophosphamide. Sequencing used immunoSEQ multiplex PCR; TCRdb keeps in-frame clones, though not all of them. The sample yields a few thousand clones, around 72% seen once. The sample in question was PBMCs, obtained 321 days after allogeneic stem cell transplant with calcineurin inhibitor and methotrexate. All receptors come from a female patient in her fifties or sixties who received an allogeneic stem cell transplant from an unrelated donor, was CMV-positive, and had acute and chronic GVHD. Some T cells may originate from the graft donor. CDR3s include the opening cysteine and the closing phenylalanine or tryptophan. Each record gives: clone size, V gene, J gene, D gene, CDR3 protein, CDR3 DNA. The D gene is left open where the match is weak. Clone size, where shown, is once, few, many, or a class for clones that have expanded.

abundance: .; v_gene: TRBV5-1; j_gene: TRBJ2-7; d_gene: .; CDR3aa: CASSGFLRGSPYEQYF; CDR3nt: TGCGCCAGCAGCGGGTTCTTACGGGGGTCTCCCTACGAGCAGTACTTC
abundance: .; v_gene: TRBV7-9; j_gene: TRBJ2-3; d_gene: .; CDR3aa: CASSDTRAEVGTQYF; CDR3nt: TGTGCCAGCAGCGATACTAGGGCCGAGGTGGGTACGCAGTATTTT
abundance: .; v_gene: TRBV19; j_gene: TRBJ2-1; d_gene: TRBD1; CDR3aa: CASSVDRGEKQFF; CDR3nt: TGTGCCAGTAGTGTCGACAGGGGCGAAAAGCAGTTCTTC
abundance: .; v_gene: TRBV28; j_gene: TRBJ2-7; d_gene: .; CDR3aa: CANFPVSYEQYF; CDR3nt: TGTGCCAACTTTCCGGTATCCTACGAGCAGTACTTC
abundance: .; v_gene: TRBV19; j_gene: TRBJ2-7; d_gene: TRBD2; CDR3aa: CASRGLAGGTYEQYF; CDR3nt: TGTGCCAGCCGGGGACTAGCGGGAGGGACCTACGAGCAGTACTTC
abundance: .; v_gene: TRBV19; j_gene: TRBJ1-2; d_gene: TRBD1; CDR3aa: CASSAQTGGDYGYTF; CDR3nt: TGTGCCAGTAGTGCCCAGACAGGGGGCGACTATGGCTACACCTTC
abundance: .; v_gene: TRBV13; j_gene: TRBJ2-1; d_gene: .; CDR3aa: CASSPGLDKKWDNEQFF; CDR3nt: TGTGCCAGCAGTCCGGGACTCGACAAGAAGTGGGACAATGAGCAGTTCTTC
abundance: .; v_gene: TRBV6-5; j_gene: TRBJ2-7; d_gene: TRBD2; CDR3aa: CASRSLAGPSYEQYF; CDR3nt: TGTGCCAGCAGATCACTAGCGGGACCTTCCTACGAGCAGTACTTC
abundance: .; v_gene: TRBV7-2; j_gene: TRBJ2-1; d_gene: TRBD2; CDR3aa: CASSSEGGGDGYEQFF; CDR3nt: TGTGCCAGCAGCTCCGAAGGCGGGGGGGATGGCTATGAGCAGTTCTTC
abundance: .; v_gene: TRBV6-5; j_gene: TRBJ2-4; d_gene: TRBD2; CDR3aa: CASSREGGAKNIQYF; CDR3nt: TGTGCCAGCAGTAGGGAGGGTGGGGCCAAAAACATTCAGTACTTC
abundance: few; v_gene: TRBV11-1; j_gene: TRBJ1-2; d_gene: .; CDR3aa: CASSFPSMTKGYTF; CDR3nt: TGTGCCAGCAGCTTCCCCTCGATGACTAAGGGCTACACCTTC